Listed below are T cell receptor beta chains from one sample, sequenced in a study of T cells in Graves' hyperthyroidism and ophthalmopathy. TCRdb used MiXCR to reprocess the multiplex PCR reads, holding one entry per CDR3 protein. The sample contains about 550,000 distinct CDR3 sequences, around 21% of which appear only once. The specimen was blood. The receptors stem from a man younger than 30 with Graves' hyperthyroidism. CDR3s include the opening cysteine and the closing phenylalanine or tryptophan.

V: TRBV20-1
J: TRBJ2-5
CDR3: CSAAQASGGPETQYF

V: TRBV3-1
J: TRBJ1-1
CDR3: CAFNTAGLVQGNTGAFF

V: TRBV29-1
J: TRBJ1-1
CDR3: CSVVSGLVSEAFF

V: TRBV7-9
J: TRBJ1-1
CDR3: CASSPFKGAFF

V: TRBV2
J: TRBJ1-5
CDR3: CASSANSRNQPQHF

V: TRBV15
J: TRBJ1-1
CDR3: CATSRRRENTEAFF

V: TRBV2
J: TRBJ2-5
CDR3: CASRGSKETQYF

V: TRBV3-1
J: TRBJ1-2
CDR3: CASSQDNPEYGYTF

V: TRBV6-5
J: TRBJ2-6
CDR3: CASSYLKGGSGANVLTF

V: TRBV28
J: TRBJ2-5
CDR3: CASSLRPYGTGGQETQYF